This T cell receptor beta chain appears in the sequencing data of a study of T-cell memory formation after mild COVID-19. For the study at large: TCR clusters showed largely donor specificity. Study-wide points: Among clones peaking at day 37 in the second wave, SARS-CoV-2 specificity remained unconfirmed. Contracting clones from day 15 to 85 had balanced CD4/CD8; later expanders favoured CD4+.

Points on this clonotype: Its matching antigen is unknown.

Via MiXCR, TCRdb re-called the 5' RACE reads, giving one row per CDR3 protein. The sample has around 300,000 distinct CDR3 sequences; more than 13% are singletons. Germline trimming cut 6 bases from V and 5 bases from J; bases unmatched to any gene: 17. CDR1 and CDR2 from the germline V gene are MDHEN and SYDVKM. The CDR3 extends over 19 amino acids. This receptor was taken from a man aged 18 to 30 who had mild COVID-19 (a few samples of this study predate the infection). Cell type and time point are not known. The sample taken for sequencing was PBMCs or a T cell subset sorted from them (not recorded which). The rearrangement links TRBV28 to TRBJ2-2, with TRBD1 matching 11 bases. The CDR3 loop is CASRPGQGVKLAWTGELFF. CDR3 DNA sequence: TGTGCCAGCAGGCCGGGACAGGGGGTTAAGCTAGCTTGGACCGGGGAGCTGTTTTTT.